These 29 T cell receptor beta chains share one sample of origin, sequenced in a study of blood T cell repertoires in COVID-19. Using immunoSEQ multiplex PCR, the repertoire was profiled, and TCRdb retains in-frame clones only, with some absent. Here the sample spans about 270,000 clones, around 85% being singletons. Sample: peripheral blood. All receptors come from a young woman with COVID-19, enrolled during active disease.

This rearrangement joins TRBV5-4 to TRBJ2-7, with D perhaps matching TRBD2 (7 bases). CDR1 and CDR2 (germline): SGHNT, YYREEE (reference sequence). The CDR3 totals 13 residues. V was clipped by 0 bases and J by 5 bases, with 9 bases between them. The DNA of the CDR3 is TGTGCCAGCAGCTTGGCGGGGGGCGACGAGCAGTACTTC. Translating gives CASSLAGGDEQYF.

To note about this clone: At one end, the junction sequence differs from germline, possibly due to a read error. The chain couples TRBV12-3 or TRBV12-4 to TRBJ1-1; D uncertain. The CDR3 spans 13 residues. Written as DNA, the CDR3 is TGTGCCAGCAGCTCCCCCCCCCTCGATGAAGCCTTCTTT. Its protein is CASSSPPLDEAFF.

The chain links TRBV29-1 to TRBJ2-7, with TRBD1 as a possible D gene (6 bases). Trimming left V 4 bases short and J 3 bases short, with 16 bases between. This CDR3 contains 14 residues. The germline V gene has CDR1 SQVTM and CDR2 ANQGSEA. The CDR3 sequence: CSVALDSFNYEQYF. The CDR3 DNA sequence: TGCAGCGTTGCCTTGGACAGCTTCAACTACGAGCAGTACTTC.

J is TRBJ2-2 and V is TRBV19; TRBD2 is a possible D gene (6 bases). CDR1 is LNHDA and CDR2 is SQIVND in the germline V gene (reference sequence). V dropped 11 bases and J dropped 2 bases, with 15 bases sitting between them. The CDR3 is 14 amino acids. CDR3 sequence reads: CAGRPRINTGELFF. The CDR3 region has the DNA TGTGCCGGGAGGCCGAGGATAAACACCGGGGAGCTGTTTTTT.

The V and J genes are TRBV27 and TRBJ2-1; 7 bases are shared with TRBD2. Germline-derived CDR1 and CDR2 are MNHEY and SMNVEV (reference sequence). The junction had 5 bases not matched to a gene; V was cut back by 7 bases and J by 2 bases. CDR3 length: 14 amino acids. The CDR3 here is CASTTLAPYNEQFF. The CDR3 region has the DNA TGTGCCAGCACTACACTAGCGCCCTACAATGAGCAGTTCTTC.

This CDR3 is CSARTAGTQYF. The CDR3 DNA reads TGCAGTGCTAGAACAGCGGGTACGCAGTATTTT. The V gene is TRBV20-1, the J gene TRBJ2-3; tentative D call: TRBD2 (6 bases). The germline V gene encodes CDR1 DFQATT and CDR2 SNEGSKA (reference sequence). The CDR3 covers 11 residues. V was cut by 2 bases and J by 8 bases, with 8 bases left in between.

This chain connects TRBV30 to TRBJ2-7; no definite D call. Trimming removed 1 base from V and 1 base from J, with 5 bases in between. In germline, CDR1 is GTSNPN, CDR2 SVGIG (reference sequence). CDR3 length: 12 amino acids. CDR3 in amino acids: CAWSDTSYEQYF. In DNA form, the CDR3 reads TGTGCCTGGAGTGACACGTCCTACGAGCAGTACTTC.

The chain is built from TRBV29-1 and TRBJ2-3; 10 bases are a match to TRBD2. V trimming: 6 bases; J trimming: 4 bases; junction bases outside the gene matches: 13. The CDR3 consists of 16 residues. Germline V gene data show CDR1 as SQVTM and CDR2 as ANQGSEA. The CDR3 DNA reads TGCAGCGTCGCGGGGACTAGCGCTCACTGGGCAGATACGCAGTATTTT. It specifies CSVAGTSAHWADTQYF.

CDR3 region: CASSPSTGNEKLFF. The CDR3, as DNA: TGCGCCAGCAGCCCCAGTACAGGGAATGAAAAACTGTTTTTT. This rearrangement joins TRBV5-1 to TRBJ1-4; D might be TRBD1 (6 bases). The CDR3 consists of 14 residues. V lost 4 bases and J lost 5, with 12 bases in between. The germline V gene has CDR1 SGHRS and CDR2 YFSETQ.

The CDR3 bases are TGTGCCAGCAGCGTGTCAGGGGGCCCGTACGAGCAGTACTTC. Protein sequence: CASSVSGGPYEQYF. The V call is TRBV3-1 (or the pseudogene TRBV3-2), the J call TRBJ2-7, with 8 bases lining up with TRBD1. V gave up 5 bases and J gave up 4 bases; unmatched junction bases: 7. The CDR3 extends over 14 amino acids. CDR1 and CDR2 from the germline V gene are LGHDT and YNNKEL (reference sequence).

The rearrangement links TRBV4-1 to TRBJ1-1; the match to TRBD1 covers 7 bases. V dropped 3 bases and J dropped 6; count of bases not matched to a gene: 13. The CDR3 contains 16 residues. The germline CDR1 and CDR2 sequences are MGHRA and YSYEKL. CDR3 sequence: CASSHLVGGINSEAFF. DNA for the CDR3: TGCGCCAGCAGCCACCTTGTAGGGGGCATTAATTCTGAAGCTTTCTTT.

The chain recombines TRBV18 with TRBJ2-7, with D possibly TRBD1 on 6 matching bases. Germline V CDR1 and CDR2: KGHSH, LQKENI. The CDR3 runs 14 residues. Trimming took 5 bases from V and 0 from J, leaving 11 bases between them. The CDR3 DNA follows: TGTGCCAGCTCAGGACAGCTGAACTCCTACGAGCAGTACTTC. Its translation is CASSGQLNSYEQYF.

The chain combines TRBV4-1 with TRBJ1-1; TRBD1 matches 7 bases. This CDR3 region has 17 residues. In germline, CDR1 is MGHRA, CDR2 YSYEKL. Trimming took 4 bases from V and 3 from J; bases not matched to a gene: 14. CDR3 sequence (DNA): TGCGCCAGCAGCCGGTTGCCACAGGGGTGGGGCGACACTGAAGCTTTCTTT. Translating gives CASSRLPQGWGDTEAFF.

V usage is TRBV3-1 (or the pseudogene TRBV3-2) and J usage is TRBJ2-5; the D gene is possibly TRBD1 (5 bases). The germline V gene encodes CDR1 LGHDT and CDR2 YNNKEL (reference sequence). The CDR3 covers 15 residues. Trimming stripped 3 bases from V and 5 bases from J, with 16 bases between. Here the CDR3 reads CASSHFQGLSETQYF. The CDR3 DNA reads TGTGCCAGCAGCCACTTTCAGGGTTTGTCGGAGACCCAGTACTTC.

This chain uses TRBV5-1 with TRBJ1-4; D call uncertain. The V and J ends lost 4 bases and 0 bases respectively, with 10 bases between them. This CDR3 spans 15 amino acids. The germline gives CDR1 SGHRS, CDR2 YFSETQ. Here the CDR3 reads CASSGRSATNEKLFF. In DNA, the CDR3 is TGCGCCAGCAGCGGGAGAAGCGCAACTAATGAAAAACTGTTTTTT.

V and J are TRBV29-1 and TRBJ2-5; 7 nucleotides line up with TRBD2. Per the germline V gene, CDR1 is SQVTM and CDR2 is ANQGSEA. The CDR3 extends over 13 amino acids. Losses at the gene ends were 2 bases for V and 5 bases for J; bases not matched to a gene: 5. In nucleotides, the CDR3 is TGCAGCGTTGAATCGGGGGGAGGTGAGACCCAGTACTTC. Residues: CSVESGGGETQYF.

The chain employs TRBV1 and TRBJ2-3; the D call of TRBD2 is as the table states it, not checked on the DNA. TRBV1 is shown as a pseudogene. The CDR3 has 15 residues. The CDR3 loop reads CTSSLDSPRTDTQYF. Written as DNA, the CDR3 is TGCACCAGCAGCCTGGACTCCCCCAGGACAGATACGCAGTATTTT.

This chain links TRBV5-1 with TRBJ2-7; the D gene is possibly TRBD2 (6 bases). This CDR3 is 15 amino acids long. Germline V lookup: CDR1 SGHRS, CDR2 YFSETQ. Trimming shortened V by 2 bases and J by 0 bases, and 12 bases separated the two germline ends. Here the CDR3 reads CASSLGGGTSYEQYF. CDR3 nucleotides: TGCGCCAGCAGCTTAGGTGGGGGGACCTCCTACGAGCAGTACTTC.

The genes are TRBV15 and TRBJ1-6, with 10 positions matching TRBD1. Germline values: CDR1 LNHNV, CDR2 YYDKDF (reference sequence). V lost 6 bases to trimming and J lost 7 bases; unmatched junction nucleotides: 12. The CDR3 loop spans 17 amino acids. CDR3 region: CATSSERQGAPNSPLHF. In nucleotides, the CDR3 is TGTGCCACCAGTTCGGAGAGACAGGGGGCACCCAATTCACCCCTCCACTTT.

This chain connects TRBV7-2 to TRBJ1-2; D uncertain. The CDR3 is 15 residues long. The germline V gene encodes CDR1 SGHTA and CDR2 FQGNSA. V was trimmed by 2 bases and J by 5 bases, leaving 15 bases between them. This CDR3 is CASSLMGALIYGYTF. In nucleotides, the CDR3 is TGTGCCAGCAGCTTAATGGGAGCTCTTATTTATGGCTACACCTTC.

The CDR3 DNA follows: TGCGCCAGCAGGCCCGTGGGGGGAGAGACCCAGTACTTC. It specifies CASRPVGGETQYF. The chain recombines TRBV5-1 with TRBJ2-5, with D tentatively TRBD2 (6 bases). V dropped 5 bases and J dropped 4 bases, with 12 bases sitting between them. CDR3 size: 13 residues. Germline V CDR1 and CDR2: SGHRS, YFSETQ.

CDR3 residues: CASSMGRGATGELFF. The CDR3 bases are TGTGCCAGTAGTATGGGACGGGGGGCCACCGGGGAGCTGTTTTTT. The chain couples TRBV19 to TRBJ2-2; tentatively, D is TRBD2 (7 bases). Deletions cut 3 bases from V and 4 bases from J, with 12 bases between. The CDR3 spans 15 residues. CDR1 LNHDA and CDR2 SQIVND come from the germline V gene (reference sequence).

This clone occurred once. CDR3 amino acids: CASSDPGSTQYF. In DNA, the CDR3 is TGCGCCAGCAGTGACCCAGGGTCTACGCAGTATTTT. The rearrangement links TRBV10-1 to TRBJ2-3, with a tentative D call TRBD1 (5 bases). V dropped 3 bases and J dropped 8 bases, with 9 bases sitting between them. The CDR3 has 12 residues. Germline lookup yields CDR1 WNHNN and CDR2 SYGVQD (reference sequence).

This sequence joins TRBV19 and TRBJ2-2, with 8 bases matching TRBD2. V gave up 2 bases and J gave up 7 bases; unmatched junction bases: 12. This CDR3 is built from 17 residues. Germline V gene sequence: CDR1 LNHDA, CDR2 SQIVND (reference sequence). CDR3 nucleotides: TGTGCCAGTAGTATATCACCCCGGCGGCGGGGGGTCGGGGAGCTGTTTTTT. Translated: CASSISPRRRGVGELFF.

The chain carries TRBV3-1 (or the pseudogene TRBV3-2) and TRBJ2-1; perhaps TRBD1 as D (6 bases). The CDR3 is 12 residues long. Germline lookup yields CDR1 LGHDT and CDR2 YNNKEL (reference sequence). Trimming took 4 bases from V and 12 from J, leaving 13 bases between them. The CDR3 loop reads CASSPGPRGQFF. The CDR3 DNA reads as TGTGCCAGCAGCCCCGGACCCAGGGGGCAGTTCTTC.

The chain couples TRBV5-1 to TRBJ2-1; D is uncertain. The CDR3 runs to 16 residues. Trimming took off 4 bases at V and 9 bases at J, with 23 bases between the two ends. The germline V gene encodes CDR1 SGHRS and CDR2 YFSETQ. CDR3 in amino acids: CASSSTFGPVAREQFF. The CDR3 DNA is TGCGCCAGCAGCAGTACCTTTGGGCCGGTGGCTCGTGAGCAGTTCTTC. Using reference TRBV5-1 and TRBJ2-1 for the parts outside the CDR3, the full variable domain is KAGVTQTPRYLIKTRGQQVTLSCSPISGHRSVSWYQQTPGQGLQFLFEYFSETQRNKGNFPGRFSGRQFSNSRSEMNVSTLELGDSALYLCASSSTFGPVAREQFFGPGTRLTVL.

The chain employs TRBV5-4 and TRBJ2-7; D perhaps matches TRBD1 (6 bases). Germline loops: CDR1 SGHNT, CDR2 YYREEE (reference sequence). V was shortened by 4 bases and J by 6 bases, with 23 bases between the two germline ends. This CDR3 has 16 residues. CDR3 in amino acids: CASSPRLGAVEVEQYF. The CDR3 DNA is TGTGCCAGCAGCCCAAGGTTGGGGGCCGTTGAGGTCGAGCAGTACTTC.

J is TRBJ2-7 and V is TRBV12-3 or TRBV12-4; 7 bases are a match to TRBD1. The CDR3 is made up of 13 amino acids. The V and J ends lost 5 bases and 5 bases, in that order; junction bases with no gene match: 6. The CDR3 protein is CASSPTGRDEQYF. The CDR3 DNA reads as TGTGCCAGCAGTCCGACAGGGCGGGACGAGCAGTACTTC.

The gene calls are TRBV15 and TRBJ2-7, with 15 nucleotides matching TRBD2. Germline CDR1 is LNHNV and CDR2 is YYDKDF (reference sequence). V gave up 2 bases and J gave up 4 bases; unmatched junction bases: 3. The CDR3 sequence is 16 residues long. The CDR3 sequence: CATSRSGTSGRYEQYF. In DNA, the CDR3 is TGTGCCACCAGCAGAAGCGGGACTAGCGGGAGGTACGAGCAGTACTTC.